These 28 T cell receptor beta chains originate from one sample sequenced in a study of blood T cells in healthy people across ages. Using a J-beta primer mix together with a sample-barcoded 5' primer, a second PCR was run for roughly 6 to 11 cycles. TCRdb recomputed calls from the 5' RACE reads with MiXCR, one row per CDR3 protein. The sample has hundreds of thousands of distinct CDR3 sequences; approximately 53% are singletons. The sequencing input was blood. The receptor set was obtained from a man aged 35 to 55 in good health.

This rearrangement joins TRBV28 to TRBJ2-7; 9 nucleotides agree with TRBD1. The J call may be wrong; the DNA end is better matched by TRBJ2-1. Germline V gene data show CDR1 as MDHEN and CDR2 as SYDVKM. This CDR3 region has 14 residues. The DNA of the CDR3 is TGTGCCAGCATCGGGACAGGGCTCTACAATGAGCAGTTCTTC. Its translation: CASIGTGLYNEQFF.

This sequence joins TRBV25-1 and TRBJ1-2, with 8 positions matching TRBD1. Trimming cost V 3 bases and J 0 bases; bases outside gene matches: 6. The CDR3 spans 16 residues. Germline CDR1 and CDR2: MGHDK and SYGVNS. For the CDR3, the DNA is TGTGCCAGCAGTGAGCCAGGGGACAGGACTAACTATGGCTACACCTTC. Translating it yields CASSEPGDRTNYGYTF.

The V and J genes are TRBV29-1 and TRBJ2-1, with D unclear. Germline assignment: CDR1 SQVTM and CDR2 ANQGSEA. The CDR3 is 15 amino acids. V was cut by 0 bases and J by 6 bases, with 15 bases left in between. The CDR3 DNA sequence: TGCAGCGTTGAAGATCACCTCCTGGTGTTCAATGAGCAGTTCTTC. Protein product: CSVEDHLLVFNEQFF.

The chain has TRBV6-2 or TRBV6-3 and TRBJ2-7; D possibly corresponds to TRBD2 (5 bases). Germline CDR1 reads MNHEY; CDR2 reads SVGEGT. This CDR3 region has 13 residues. Trimming stripped 2 bases from V and 3 bases from J, with 8 bases between. The CDR3 is CASSYGRNYEQYF. Written as DNA, the CDR3 is TGTGCCAGCAGTTACGGGAGAAACTACGAGCAGTACTTC.

This clonotype turned up a few times. The CDR3 DNA sequence: TGCAGCGTTACGACAGTCCAAGAGACCCAGTACTTC. This sequence encodes CSVTTVQETQYF. V gene TRBV29-1 combines with J gene TRBJ2-5, with a weak D call TRBD1 (5 bases). The V end lost 5 bases, the J end lost 1 base, and 8 bases lay between the germline ends. CDR3 length: 12 residues. Germline CDR1 and CDR2: SQVTM and ANQGSEA.

This clonotype occurred a few times. V usage is TRBV29-1 and J usage is TRBJ2-5, with 7 bases aligning to TRBD1. This CDR3 region has 15 residues. Germline CDR1 and CDR2: SQVTM and ANQGSEA. V dropped 5 bases and J dropped 11; count of bases not matched to a gene: 20. The CDR3 sequence is CSVLEGAQSAAEQYF. For the CDR3, the DNA is TGCAGCGTTCTTGAGGGGGCGCAAAGTGCAGCGGAGCAGTACTTC.

The rearrangement joins TRBV5-1 to TRBJ2-7; 8 nucleotides align to TRBD2. Germline V lookup: CDR1 SGHRS, CDR2 YFSETQ. Unmatched junction bases numbered 13, after V lost 4 bases and J lost 4 bases. The CDR3 length is 16 residues. The CDR3 sequence: CASSDPPAGVGYEQYF. Written as DNA, the CDR3 is TGCGCCAGCAGCGACCCTCCAGCGGGAGTCGGGTACGAGCAGTACTTC.

As to this clonotype: A read error may account for a junction end that differs from germline. This sequence joins TRBV6-5 and TRBJ2-1; a weak D match, TRBD2 (7 bases). The V gene's germline CDR1 is MNHEY and CDR2 SVGAGI. This CDR3 is built from 13 residues. The CDR3 bases are TGTGCCAGCAGTGAGGGGGGGCACAACGAGCAGTTCTTC. Protein sequence: CASSEGGHNEQFF.

This clonotype was observed at least ten times. The chain joins TRBV7-2 to TRBJ2-5, with TRBD2 matching over 7 bases. The V gene end was trimmed by 3 bases and the J gene end by 5 bases; junction bases not matched to a gene: 3. This CDR3 is built from 13 residues. In germline, CDR1 is SGHTA, CDR2 FQGNSA. The CDR3 spells CASSFAGEETQYF. The CDR3 DNA sequence: TGTGCCAGCAGCTTTGCGGGGGAGGAGACCCAGTACTTC.

The chain combines TRBV20-1 with TRBJ1-1; no reliable D call. V lost 1 base, J lost 4 bases, and 16 bases lay in between. The CDR3 consists of 15 residues. The germline CDR1 and CDR2 sequences are DFQATT and SNEGSKA (reference sequence). CDR3 coding DNA: TGCAGTGCTAGAGTTGAGGCGACCATCCCCACTGAAGCTTTCTTT. Translation gives CSARVEATIPTEAFF.

The CDR3 here is CASSGLEIRETQYF. The CDR3 DNA sequence: TGTGCCAGCAGCGGACTAGAGATACGAGAGACCCAGTACTTC. The chain couples TRBV12-3 or TRBV12-4 to TRBJ2-5; TRBD2 agrees at 7 bases. CDR3 length equals 14 residues. Unmatched junction bases numbered 8, after V lost 6 bases and J lost 4 bases.

In this sample, this clonotype turned up a few times. The rearrangement links TRBV4-2 to TRBJ2-5; no clear D. The V gene's germline CDR1 is LGHNA and CDR2 YNFKEQ. V lost 2 bases and J 4 bases, leaving 8 bases between the germline ends. The CDR3 is 13 residues long. The CDR3 spells CASSQSPGETQYF. CDR3 DNA sequence: TGTGCCAGCAGCCAAAGCCCCGGAGAGACCCAGTACTTC.

J is TRBJ2-1 and V is TRBV7-6, with D possibly matching TRBD1 (6 bases). CDR1 and CDR2 from the germline V gene are SGHVS and FNYEAQ. The CDR3 extends over 15 amino acids. V gave up 5 bases and J gave up 0 bases, with 11 bases separating them. CDR3 DNA: TGTGCCAGCAGCGAGAAGGACAGCTCCTACAATGAGCAGTTCTTC. This gives the protein CASSEKDSSYNEQFF.

This clonotype showed up just a few times. The rearrangement links TRBV24-1 to TRBJ1-2, with D maybe TRBD1 (5 bases). Germline-derived CDR1 and CDR2 are KGHDR and SFDVKD. The CDR3 covers 16 residues. V dropped 3 bases and J dropped 7 bases, with 20 bases sitting between them. The CDR3 protein is CATSDAWAGELGGYTF. The DNA for the CDR3 is TGTGCCACCAGTGATGCCTGGGCGGGGGAACTAGGTGGCTACACCTTC.

This clonotype was counted ten times or more. The genes are TRBV6-2 or TRBV6-3 and TRBJ2-7, with 9 bases lining up with TRBD1. The CDR3 is 15 amino acids. Trimming cost V 8 bases and J 4 bases; bases outside gene matches: 12. Germline-derived CDR1 and CDR2 are MNHEY and SVGEGT. The CDR3 region has the DNA TGTGCCAGCCTACAACTGGGACAGGGTCTTTACGAGCAGTACTTC. Amino acids: CASLQLGQGLYEQYF.

This clonotype was observed a few times. The chain joins TRBV7-2 to TRBJ1-6; D perhaps matches TRBD1 (5 bases). The CDR3 sequence is 15 residues long. Trimming shortened V by 1 base and J by 9 bases, and 13 bases separated the two germline ends. Germline loops: CDR1 SGHTA, CDR2 FQGNSA. As DNA, the CDR3 is TGTGCCAGCAGCTTAGTTGGGGACCCGAGTTCACCCCTCCACTTT. Protein sequence: CASSLVGDPSSPLHF.

The rearrangement uses TRBV9 and TRBJ2-1; D remains unclear. This CDR3 is 13 amino acids long. With 0 bases removed from V and 5 bases from J, the gap between germline ends came to 6 bases. CDR1 SGDLS and CDR2 YYNGEE come from the germline V gene. The CDR3 loop reads CASSVVEDNEQFF. As DNA, the CDR3 is TGTGCCAGCAGCGTAGTAGAGGACAATGAGCAGTTCTTC.

V is TRBV20-1 and J is TRBJ2-4; tentative D call: TRBD2 (5 bases). V dropped 1 base and J dropped 13 bases, with 14 bases sitting between them. Per the germline V gene, CDR1 is DFQATT and CDR2 is SNEGSKA (reference sequence). This CDR3 spans 12 amino acids. The CDR3 coding sequence is TGCAGTGCTAGAGTTAGGACCTGGGAGCAGTACTTC. Translated, it gives CSARVRTWEQYF.

Notes on this clonotype: Mismatch with germline at one junction end may stem from a read error. CDR3 nucleotides: TGTGCCGGCAGCCCCACGACTAGCGGGAGCGTCTACGAGCAGTACTTC. The encoded protein is CAGSPTTSGSVYEQYF. V gene TRBV9 combines with J gene TRBJ2-4; 12 nucleotides line up with TRBD2. The J call may not be correct, given that the DNA end is closer to TRBJ2-7. The CDR3 loop spans 16 amino acids. Per the germline V gene, CDR1 is SGDLS and CDR2 is YYNGEE.

The chain has TRBV28 and TRBJ2-7, with D tentatively TRBD2 (7 bases). The germline gives CDR1 MDHEN, CDR2 SYDVKM. This CDR3 has 17 amino acids. The V end lost 4 bases, the J end lost 6 bases, and 25 bases lay between the germline ends. CDR3 in amino acids: CASSSPGEGGSRPEQYF. The DNA of the CDR3 is TGTGCCAGCAGTTCCCCCGGGGAGGGGGGCAGTCGGCCCGAGCAGTACTTC.

This clonotype was counted only a few times. This chain joins TRBV20-1 and TRBJ2-5; possibly TRBD2 for D (6 bases). This CDR3 contains 14 residues. Trimming left V 5 bases short and J 0 bases short, with 13 bases between. Germline lookup yields CDR1 DFQATT and CDR2 SNEGSKA (reference sequence). The DNA for the CDR3 is TGCAGTGCTCCGGACTACCTACACCAAGAGACCCAGTACTTC. It translates to CSAPDYLHQETQYF.

The gene calls are TRBV20-1 and TRBJ1-2; D call uncertain. Germline CDR1 and CDR2: DFQATT and SNEGSKA (reference sequence). CDR3 length equals 13 residues. Trimming removed 1 base at V and 4 bases at J, with 10 bases between. CDR3 DNA sequence: TGCAGTGCTAGAGGATACAATAGCTATGGCTACACCTTC. It specifies CSARGYNSYGYTF.

Written as DNA, the CDR3 is TGTGCCAGCAGCTTAACGGGTTCCGGCAGGATCTCCTACGAGCAGTACTTC. Protein: CASSLTGSGRISYEQYF. The chain uses TRBV7-9 and TRBJ2-7, with D unclear. The CDR3 covers 17 residues. Germline lookup yields CDR1 SEHNR and CDR2 FQNEAQ (reference sequence). V lost 2 bases to trimming and J lost 0 bases, with 17 bases between them. The variable domain in full, with the rest retrieved from reference TRBV7-9 and TRBJ2-7, is DTGVSQNPRHKITKRGQNVTFRCDPISEHNRLYWYRQTLGQGPEFLTYFQNEAQLEKSRLLSDRFSAERPKGSFSTLEIQRTEQGDSAMYLCASSLTGSGRISYEQYFGPGTRLTVT.

V is TRBV5-1 and J is TRBJ1-4; D not resolved. V lost 4 bases to trimming and J lost 0 bases, with 10 bases between them. This CDR3 has 15 amino acids. Germline V CDR1 and CDR2: SGHRS, YFSETQ. The CDR3 region is CASSRSTATNEKLFF. DNA for the CDR3: TGCGCCAGCAGCCGGAGTACAGCAACTAATGAAAAACTGTTTTTT.

The J gene is TRBJ2-3, the V gene TRBV20-1; D is unclear. CDR1 is DFQATT, CDR2 SNEGSKA, per germline (reference sequence). Trimming cost V 3 bases and J 9 bases, with 13 bases left between them. The CDR3 runs to 12 residues. CDR3 sequence (DNA): TGCAGTGCTAGTCACCCGGACGGAACGCAGTATTTT. This gives the protein CSASHPDGTQYF.

This clonotype was seen only a few times. This chain joins TRBV14 and TRBJ2-3; D is perhaps TRBD2 (5 bases). V lost 2 bases, J lost 7 bases, and 16 bases lay in between. CDR1 and CDR2 from the germline V gene are SGHDN and FVKESK. CDR3 size: 15 residues. The CDR3 bases are TGTGCCAGCAGCCAATTACCTAGGGAGTCGAATACGCAGTATTTT. This codes for CASSQLPRESNTQYF.

This chain uses TRBV4-1 with TRBJ1-2; D gene ambiguous. The ends were cut back, 0 bases at V and 6 bases at J, with 8 bases in the middle. The germline V gene has CDR1 MGHRA and CDR2 YSYEKL. The CDR3 spans 13 residues. The CDR3 DNA is TGCGCCAGCAGCCAAGAGATGGTGGATGGCTACACCTTC. This gives the protein CASSQEMVDGYTF.

The genes are TRBV27 and TRBJ1-1, with a tentative D call TRBD1 (5 bases). Trimming removed 7 bases at V and 0 bases at J, with 15 bases between. This CDR3 contains 15 residues. Germline CDR1 MNHEY, CDR2 SMNVEV (reference sequence). The CDR3 loop reads CASINTGLMNTEAFF. Here the CDR3 DNA reads TGTGCCAGCATCAATACGGGACTGATGAACACTGAAGCTTTCTTT.